Listed below are T cell receptor beta chains from one sample, sequenced in a study of shared clonotypes between healthy human individuals. Repertoires were generated with immunoSEQ multiplex PCR, while TCRdb's copy carries only in-frame clones and drops some. The data show about 120,000 clones, around 68% seen once. Sequencing was carried out using memory CD8+ T cells sorted from blood. These receptors originate from a woman under 40 in good health. Both conserved end residues are part of each CDR3. A D gene is named only where the DNA matches it firmly.

CDR3 | D | J | V
CASSQVAGVRNEQFF | TRBD2 | TRBJ2-1 | TRBV4-1
CAWSVGQGAVTIYF | TRBD1 | TRBJ1-3 | TRBV30
CASSVAWATGELFF | - | TRBJ2-2 | TRBV9
CASSIWLAEETQYF | TRBD2 | TRBJ2-5 | TRBV19
CASSFWGNTGELFF | - | TRBJ2-2 | TRBV7-2
CASRSLGVNQPQHF | - | TRBJ1-5 | TRBV6-5
CASSGQRTIYEQYF | - | TRBJ2-7 | TRBV25-1
CASSLSSASSYNEQFF | - | TRBJ2-1 | TRBV5-1
CASLVSRMNTGELFF | - | TRBJ2-2 | TRBV2
CASSVPGQGKSYEQYF | TRBD1 | TRBJ2-7 | TRBV25-1
CASSSSLGYEQYF | - | TRBJ2-7 | TRBV27
CASSHEQYF | - | TRBJ2-7 | TRBV14
CASSSRDSGSYEQYF | TRBD2 | TRBJ2-7 | TRBV27
CASSLPLAGASTDTQYF | TRBD2 | TRBJ2-3 | TRBV7-9
CSVERTGGPSSYNEQFF | TRBD1 | TRBJ2-1 | TRBV29-1
CASSDPDSAGTDTQYF | - | TRBJ2-3 | TRBV2
CASSLLLAGRTDTQYF | TRBD2 | TRBJ2-3 | TRBV5-6
CASSSALRGRVHGYTF | TRBD1 | TRBJ1-2 | TRBV19
CASRKGLASSYEQYF | TRBD2 | TRBJ2-7 | TRBV2
CASSITQGAYNEQFF | - | TRBJ2-1 | TRBV19
CASSQVDGTGGSNQPQHF | TRBD1 | TRBJ1-5 | TRBV14
CASSLLVSTDTQYF | - | TRBJ2-3 | TRBV7-2
CASRLAIGGYEQYF | TRBD2 | TRBJ2-7 | TRBV6-1
CASSLSSYSYNEQFF | - | TRBJ2-1 | TRBV27
CATSRDGDLYGYTF | - | TRBJ1-2 | TRBV15
CASTIWGSGGTEAFF | TRBD1 | TRBJ1-1 | TRBV11-2
CASSFRDRGGYTF | TRBD1 | TRBJ1-2 | TRBV27
CASSFVGLSGNEAFF | - | TRBJ1-1 | TRBV7-2
CASATPNYGYTF | - | TRBJ1-2 | TRBV2
CASSIQGGETYEQYF | - | TRBJ2-7 | TRBV7-1
CASSPYGGGGTDTQYF | TRBD2 | TRBJ2-3 | TRBV7-8
CSVAGGAVPGTEAFF | TRBD1 | TRBJ1-1 | TRBV29-1
CSVDQGAPVGQYF | TRBD1 | TRBJ2-7 | TRBV29-1
CASSFRLAGGTGELFF | TRBD2 | TRBJ2-2 | TRBV4-1
CASSRSPGTRDYEQYF | TRBD2 | TRBJ2-7 | TRBV11-2
CASSTIDRDSNQPQHF | TRBD1 | TRBJ1-5 | TRBV28
CASSPNQGRYNEQFF | - | TRBJ2-1 | TRBV7-6
CAIKGDRAYEQYF | TRBD1 | TRBJ2-7 | TRBV10-3
CASSEGSGDIYEQYF | - | TRBJ2-7 | TRBV2
CASSLGGRGIGELFF | - | TRBJ2-2 | TRBV13
CASSVTGPSYEQYF | - | TRBJ2-7 | TRBV7-9
CASSPGTSDTDTQYF | TRBD2 | TRBJ2-3 | TRBV4-2
CANSLGGRGDYGYTF | - | TRBJ1-2 | TRBV11-2
CASSLWDRGQNEQFF | TRBD1 | TRBJ2-1 | TRBV13
CASSLVREGSETQYF | - | TRBJ2-5 | TRBV28
CASSLVARSYEQYF | - | TRBJ2-7 | TRBV5-1
CASSLGFYGGLSTDTQYF | - | TRBJ2-3 | TRBV5-1
CASSLSAGWYEQYF | - | TRBJ2-7 | TRBV27
CASSSPRNIQYF | - | TRBJ2-4 | TRBV7-8
CASSIGGSGNTIYF | - | TRBJ1-3 | TRBV19
CASSLWRLAGGPGELFF | TRBD2 | TRBJ2-2 | TRBV28
CASSPRSGPEQYF | - | TRBJ2-7 | TRBV9
CASSQALAEAVAHEQFF | - | TRBJ2-1 | TRBV4-2
CASSHNGGYEQYF | - | - | TRBV4-1